This T cell receptor (beta chain) came from a study of blood T cell repertoires in COVID-19. Study summary: In each case, the material was cDNA or gDNA derived from T cells, B-cell-depleted T cells, or PBMCs.

V lost 3 bases to trimming and J lost 5 bases, with 4 bases between them. This CDR3 has 12 amino acids. Per the germline V gene, CDR1 is LGHDT and CDR2 is YNNKEL (reference sequence). The protocol was immunoSEQ multiplex PCR, while the TCRdb copy is restricted to in-frame clones and leaves out a portion. Found here are more than 200,000 clones, under 90% of them singletons; the top ten hold about 4.1%. The rearrangement joins TRBV3-1 (or the pseudogene TRBV3-2) to TRBJ2-2; D gene ambiguous. Sequencing was performed on peripheral blood. This TCR was recovered from a man aged 45-65 years with acute or convalescent COVID-19. The CDR3 loop is CASSHQTGELFF. CDR3 nucleotide sequence: TGTGCCAGCAGCCACCAGACCGGGGAGCTGTTTTTT.